This T cell receptor beta chain was sequenced for a study of T cell repertoires in cytomegalovirus infection. TCRdb processed the reads anew with MiXCR; each CDR3 protein has one entry. The table has 200,000 to 250,000 distinct CDR3 sequences, about 20% seen once. This clonotype has a handful of counts. This TCR derives from a human donor in good health (CMV status not recorded). Some clones in this sample may be carry-over from other donors' samples. Material for sequencing was CD8+ T cells from PBMCs.

The CDR3 region has the DNA TGTGCCAGCAGTCACATCTCTGGGGCCAACGTCCTGACTTTC. It is translated as CASSHISGANVLTF. The J gene is TRBJ2-6, the V gene TRBV7-9; D unresolved. This CDR3 is built from 14 residues. Trimming left V 6 bases short and J 0 bases short, with 6 bases between. In germline, CDR1 is SEHNR, CDR2 FQNEAQ (reference sequence). The full variable domain, its missing parts supplied by reference TRBV7-9 and TRBJ2-6, is DTGVSQNPRHKITKRGQNVTFRCDPISEHNRLYWYRQTLGQGPEFLTYFQNEAQLEKSRLLSDRFSAERPKGSFSTLEIQRTEQGDSAMYLCASSHISGANVLTFGAGSRLTVL.